This T cell receptor beta chain emerged from a study of technical replicates of blood from four donors. Sequencing used immunoSEQ multiplex PCR; TCRdb keeps in-frame clones, though not all of them. The data contain 91,000 or so clones, approximately 95% of them seen just once; the ten biggest clones take up roughly 0.21%. The sequence was collected from a human donor in good health. Sequenced material: T cells isolated from PBMCs.

The CDR3 sequence is CASMYGDSNQPQHF. The CDR3 coding sequence is TGTGCCAGCATGTACGGAGACAGCAATCAGCCCCAGCATTTT. The chain employs TRBV6-1 and TRBJ1-5; D not certain. The CDR3 length is 14 residues. The germline V gene encodes CDR1 MNHNS and CDR2 SASEGT. V was pared by 7 bases and J by 1 base, with 11 bases between.